This T cell receptor (beta chain) is from a study of OX40 agonist ivuxolimab in advanced cancers. Turning to the study itself: Patients were given ivuxolimab, an antibody that agonizes OX40 (CD134).

The V gene's germline CDR1 is SNHLY and CDR2 FYNNEI. The CDR3 is made up of 11 amino acids. V dropped 6 bases and J dropped 7 bases, with 10 bases sitting between them. Clones were sequenced by immunoSEQ multiplex PCR, and TCRdb holds only the in-frame ones, with some missing. The sample carries about 93,000 clones, approximately 94% recorded once. Study results and caveats: Clonal expansion was seen in CD4+ and CD8+ blood T cells by week 6 at 0.1 to 3.0 mg/kg.

Notes on this clone: Its antigen is currently unknown.

This clonotype was obtained from an adult with an advanced solid tumor such as melanoma, head and neck, liver or kidney cancer. The chain couples TRBV2 to TRBJ2-7; TRBD2 is a possible D gene (6 bases). This specimen was CD4+ or CD8+ T cells sorted from blood, taken in a trial of the OX40 agonist ivuxolimab. In nucleotides, the CDR3 is TGTGCCAGCAGCGGGAGCGGGGAGCAGTACTTC. Translation: CASSGSGEQYF. The full variable domain, with the rest looked up from reference TRBV2 and TRBJ2-7, is EPEVTQTPSHQVTQMGQEVILRCVPISNHLYFYWYRQILGQKVEFLVSFYNNEISEKSEIFDDQFSVERPDGSNFTLKIRSTKLEDSAMYFCASSGSGEQYFGPGTRLTVT.